This T cell receptor beta chain emerged from a study of cytomegalovirus exposure and HLA in healthy donors. A few counts support this clone. As yet, its antigen is unknown. The study, taken as a whole, reports: A few V segments could not be told apart, such as TRBV6-2 and TRBV6-3, and were left out. A later analysis showed HLA-associated TCR beta chains outstripping equally common others in clonal expansion.

PCR used 60 Vbeta primers and 13 Jbeta primers. Libraries were prepared by immunoSEQ multiplex PCR; TCRdb keeps only in-frame clonotypes and omits some of them. The data contain about 60,000 clones, about 76% of them singletons. V dropped 6 bases and J dropped 3 bases, with 14 bases sitting between them. The germline CDR1 and CDR2 sequences are MDHEN and SYDVKM. This CDR3 comprises 15 residues. Sequencing was carried out using PBMCs. The receptor was isolated from a female donor in good health and CMV-seronegative. The V gene is TRBV28, the J gene TRBJ1-4; D may be TRBD1 (6 bases). For the CDR3, the DNA is TGTGCCAGCAGCGGGGGCGGGGGAGCTAATGAAAAACTGTTTTTT. Protein sequence: CASSGGGGANEKLFF.